This T cell receptor (beta chain) originates from a study of cytomegalovirus exposure and HLA in healthy donors. It was with 60 Vbeta and 13 Jbeta primers that the PCR ran. Only in-frame clones appear in the TCRdb table, and some are missing; sequencing was by immunoSEQ multiplex PCR. The sample includes 100,000 or so clones, roughly 72% seen only once; the top ten take approximately 5.3%. CDR3 length: 12 amino acids. Looked up from germline, CDR1 is SNHLY and CDR2 is FYNNEI. The V end was cut by 10 bases, the J end by 7 bases, with 14 bases between. V is TRBV2 and J is TRBJ2-1; D is ambiguous. The TCR was taken from a man in his thirties or forties in good health and CMV-seropositive. Sequencing was carried out using PBMCs. CDR3 loop: CATEHIRNEQFF. The CDR3 bases are TGTGCCACCGAGCATATCCGAAATGAGCAGTTCTTC.